This T cell receptor (beta chain) was sequenced in a study of blood T cell repertoires in COVID-19. Turning to the study itself: COVID-19 samples from acute and convalescent phases originated in the United States, Italy and Spain. In each case, the material was cDNA or gDNA derived from T cells, B-cell-depleted T cells, or PBMCs.

This CDR3 is built from 14 residues. CDR1 SGHTA and CDR2 FQGNSA come from the germline V gene. Germline trimming cut 5 bases from V and 6 bases from J; bases unmatched to any gene: 10. In the original processing: Quantification of nucleated cells was approximated via reference gene primer amplification. Profiling relied on immunoSEQ multiplex PCR, and the TCRdb table lists in-frame clones only, not all of them. For V, J and clone size, that table is used; D and trimming come from the DNA. Of about 220,000 clones listed, over 75% are singletons. This sequence joins TRBV7-2 and TRBJ2-7; 7 bases agree with TRBD1. The TCR comes from a human donor in a cohort sampled during active COVID-19. Sequences were obtained from peripheral blood. Here the CDR3 reads CASSPRQGRSEQYF. The CDR3 nucleotides are TGTGCCAGCAGCCCGCGACAGGGTAGGAGCGAGCAGTACTTC.